This T cell receptor (beta chain) derives from a study of shared clonotypes between healthy human individuals. Whole-study results and caveats: An effect of sequencing depth on clonotype sharing among donors was expected.

On this clone itself: Its specificity is unknown. Other DNA sequences of this sample code for an identical CDR3.

This CDR3 is built from 15 residues. CDR1 and CDR2 from the germline V gene are SGHAT and FQNNGV. Unmatched junction bases numbered 2, after V lost 5 bases and J lost 0 bases. The table came from immunoSEQ multiplex PCR; TCRdb's copy has only in-frame clones and leaves some out. The repertoire consists of 2 million to 2.5 million clones, with more than 85% occurring once and the leading ten covering roughly 0.36%. The material sequenced was naive CD4+ T cells from PBMCs. Indicated subset: CD45RA+ positively selected. The origin of this receptor is a man aged 18 to 29 in good health. Some clones in this sample may be carry-over from other donors' samples. The chain carries TRBV11-2 and TRBJ2-7; 12 bases match TRBD2. The CDR3 DNA reads TGTGCCAGCAGCCTGACTAGCGGGAGCTCCTACGAGCAGTACTTC. Its protein product is CASSLTSGSSYEQYF.